This record covers a single T cell receptor (beta chain). This CDR3 has 13 residues. The germline gives CDR1 MDHEN, CDR2 SYDVKM. The V and J ends lost 7 bases and 4 bases respectively, with 13 bases between them. The sample originates from a study of blood T cell repertoires in COVID-19. Study information: T cells, B-cell-depleted T cells, or PBMCs provided the cDNA or gDNA that served as material.

The table came from immunoSEQ multiplex PCR; TCRdb's copy has only in-frame clones and leaves some out. The data show some 210,000 clones, roughly 77% seen once. This chain links TRBV28 with TRBJ1-1; D unclear. Source material: PBMCs or T cells enriched from blood (not recorded which). The receptor's source is a man aged 40-49 years who had recovered from COVID-19. Here the CDR3 reads CASTKGGRTEAFF. The CDR3 DNA follows: TGTGCCAGCACCAAGGGAGGCCGCACTGAAGCTTTCTTT.